These T cell receptor beta chains were read from a single sample in a study of spatial heterogeneity in lung cancer. TCRdb re-called the 5' RACE reads with MiXCR, one entry per CDR3 protein. This table holds some 40,000 distinct CDR3 sequences, approximately 3.1% found once. The material sequenced was normal lung tissue next to the tumor, taken at surgery. The receptors were sampled from a male donor with early-stage non-small cell lung cancer. Both conserved end residues are part of each CDR3. A D gene is named only where the DNA matches it firmly. Not all rows give a size; the values are once, few, many and, for expanded clones, a class.

J gene	V gene	clone size	D gene	CDR3 DNA	CDR3 protein
TRBJ1-1	TRBV27	many	-	TGTGCCAGCAGTCCCCAAACGCTCACAGGGTTTGCTGAAGCTTTCTTT	CASSPQTLTGFAEAFF
TRBJ2-5	TRBV7-9	-	-	TGTGCCAGCAGCCCTCTTACCTCTGGAGGGGAGACCCAGTACTTC	CASSPLTSGGETQYF
TRBJ1-1	TRBV7-2	many	-	TGTGCCAGCAGCTTGGGGGGCCCGGGGACTGAAGCTTTCTTT	CASSLGGPGTEAFF
TRBJ1-1	TRBV27	many	-	TGTGCCAGCAGTTCACGGACTGAAGCTTTCTTT	CASSSRTEAFF
TRBJ2-3	TRBV6-5	many	-	TGTGCCAGCACCACGACAGCCACAGATACGCAGTATTTT	CASTTTATDTQYF
TRBJ1-1	TRBV29-1	many	-	TGCAGCGTTCACACAACGCTGGATTTTGGTCGGTTCGCTGAAGCTTTCTTT	CSVHTTLDFGRFAEAFF
TRBJ2-3	TRBV7-2	many	-	TGTGCCAGCAGGGGGGCCGATACGCAGTATTTT	CASRGADTQYF
TRBJ2-5	TRBV11-2	many	-	TGTGCCAGCAGCCTCCATTACCAAGAGACCCAGTACTTC	CASSLHYQETQYF
TRBJ1-4	TRBV12-3/TRBV12-4	many	-	TGTGCCAGCAGTTTGGATAGAAATTCAGGAAAACTGTTTTTT	CASSLDRNSGKLFF
TRBJ2-1	TRBV6-1	many	-	TGTGCCAGCAGTGGGCAGGGGAGTGACAATGAGCAGTTCTTC	CASSGQGSDNEQFF
TRBJ1-1	TRBV28	many	-	TGTGCCAGCAGTTTGCCAGTGAACACTGAAGCTTTCTTT	CASSLPVNTEAFF
TRBJ2-4	TRBV29-1	many	-	TGCAGCGTTCTGGCCGGGACTTGGGACATTCAGTACTTC	CSVLAGTWDIQYF
TRBJ1-1	TRBV11-3	many	TRBD1	TGTGCCAGCAGCTTGGGACAGCCGAACACTGAAGCTTTCTTT	CASSLGQPNTEAFF
TRBJ2-2	TRBV6-5	many	-	TGTGCCAGCAGTTACTCGAGCAGGGTCATCGGGGAGCTGTTTTTT	CASSYSSRVIGELFF
TRBJ2-7	TRBV6-2/TRBV6-3	many	-	TGTGCCAGCAGTTACGAACAGCTCCACGAGCAGTACTTC	CASSYEQLHEQYF
TRBJ1-1	TRBV5-1	few	TRBD1	TGCGCCAGCATCCTGACAGGGGGAAGCTCTGAAGCTTTCTTT	CASILTGGSSEAFF
TRBJ2-3	TRBV12-5	many	TRBD1	TGTGCTAGTGCCCGGGACAGGGCGGGCACAGATACGCAGTATTTT	CASARDRAGTDTQYF
TRBJ2-5	TRBV11-3	many	-	TGTGCCAGCAGTACCCGGGAGCAAGAGACCCAGTACTTC	CASSTREQETQYF
TRBJ2-3	TRBV18	many	TRBD2	TGTGCCAGCTCACCACCTGCGGGGGAATATACGCAGTATTTT	CASSPPAGEYTQYF
TRBJ2-1	TRBV28	many	-	TGTGCCAGCAGTTTATCAGGCAGGCCATCATCTGAGCAGTTCTTC	CASSLSGRPSSEQFF
TRBJ2-3	TRBV15	-	-	TGTGCCACCAGCCCCGATGAAGATACGCAGTATTTT	CATSPDEDTQYF
TRBJ1-5	TRBV28	-	-	TGTGCCAGCAGTCCCCTAGATCTAGCGAGGCCCCAGCATTTT	CASSPLDLARPQHF
TRBJ2-7	TRBV4-1	-	-	TGCGCCAGCAGCCAAGATCGAGGGGCGAACATAAATTACGAGCAGTACTTC	CASSQDRGANINYEQYF
TRBJ2-5	TRBV20-1	-	-	TGCAGTGCTTCAGGCCCAGGGCAAGAGACCCAGTACTTC	CSASGPGQETQYF
TRBJ2-2	TRBV6-1	many	-	TGTGCCAGCAATCCAGGGGCCACCGGGGAGCTGTTTTTT	CASNPGATGELFF
TRBJ1-5	TRBV5-6	many	-	TGTGCCAGCAGCTTGGCCGGGCTGTATCAGCCCCAGCATTTT	CASSLAGLYQPQHF
TRBJ2-5	TRBV20-1	few	-	TGCAGTGCTAGCCGGGACTCGTACCAAGAGACCCAGTACTTC	CSASRDSYQETQYF
TRBJ2-7	TRBV5-1	few	-	TGCGCCAGCAGCTCGTCCCCGACAGAGGCCTTGAAGCAGTACTTC	CASSSSPTEALKQYF
TRBJ1-3	TRBV5-1	few	-	TGCGCCAGCAGCTTGGGACCGATCTCCTCTGGAAACACCATATATTTT	CASSLGPISSGNTIYF
TRBJ1-2	TRBV29-1	many	-	TGCAGCGTTGAAAAAATGAACTATGGCTACACCTTC	CSVEKMNYGYTF
TRBJ2-3	TRBV3-1	many	TRBD2	TGTGCCAGCAGCCGGCCTGGGACTAGCGGGAGTCGTACGCAGTATTTT	CASSRPGTSGSRTQYF
TRBJ1-3	TRBV28	many	-	TGTGCCAGCAGTTTAGGGTACGGTGACAGCCTAAAAAACATTAAAGGAAACACCATATATTTT	CASSLGYGDSLKNIKGNTIYF
TRBJ1-3	TRBV10-3	many	-	TGTGCCATCAGTATCGGGAGCTCTGGAAACACCATATATTTT	CAISIGSSGNTIYF
TRBJ1-6	TRBV6-5	many	-	TGTGCCAGCAGTTACGACAGCGATTATAATTCACCCCTCCACTTT	CASSYDSDYNSPLHF
TRBJ1-6	TRBV30	many	-	TGTGCCTGGACCTATAATTCACCCCTCCACTTT	CAWTYNSPLHF
TRBJ2-7	TRBV6-6	many	-	TGTGCCAGCAGTTCGAAGAGACCTCAATTCTACGAGCAGTACTTC	CASSSKRPQFYEQYF
TRBJ2-3	TRBV6-5	many	-	TGTGCCAGCAGTTACAAGGACCCTAGCACAGATACGCAGTATTTT	CASSYKDPSTDTQYF
TRBJ2-3	TRBV7-2	few	TRBD2	TGTGCCAGCAGCTTAGCTGGGCGGGGGGGCGTAGATACGCAGTATTTT	CASSLAGRGGVDTQYF
TRBJ1-6	TRBV30	many	-	TGTGCCTGGGCCGAGCCGGCAGTAGAATCCTCACCCCTCCACTTT	CAWAEPAVESSPLHF
TRBJ1-2	TRBV12-3/TRBV12-4	many	-	TGTGCCAGCAGTTTTAGTTCTGCTAACTATGGCTACACCTTC	CASSFSSANYGYTF
TRBJ2-4	TRBV9	many	TRBD2	TGTGCCAGCAGCGTAGGGGGCGGGAGAGCCAAAAACATTCAGTACTTC	CASSVGGGRAKNIQYF
TRBJ2-3	TRBV11-2	many	TRBD2	TGTGCCAGCAGCTTAGGAGGTCTAGCGGGGGTTCACACAGATACGCAGTATTTT	CASSLGGLAGVHTDTQYF
TRBJ2-1	TRBV6-6	many	TRBD1	TGTGCCAGCAGTACCGGGACAGGGGATGTTGAGCAGTTCTTC	CASSTGTGDVEQFF
TRBJ2-7	TRBV2	many	-	TGTGCCAGCAGAAGCGGGTTATCCTACGAGCAGTACTTC	CASRSGLSYEQYF
TRBJ2-5	TRBV27	-	-	TGTGCCAGCAGTTTTGGAGGGGAAGAGACCCAGTACTTC	CASSFGGEETQYF
TRBJ2-1	TRBV19	many	-	TGTGCCAGTAGGAGGACAGTCCAAAGGGATGAGCAGTTCTTC	CASRRTVQRDEQFF
TRBJ1-2	TRBV11-2	many	-	TGTGCCAGCAGCTTAGATCTTAACTATGGCTACACCTTC	CASSLDLNYGYTF
TRBJ1-2	TRBV10-3	many	-	TGTGCCATCAGCGTTGACCCCCGGGACGGCCATGGCTACACCTTC	CAISVDPRDGHGYTF
TRBJ2-3	TRBV20-1	-	TRBD2	TGCAGTGCTCCAGACTCGCGGGGGACAGATACGCAGTATTTT	CSAPDSRGTDTQYF
TRBJ2-1	TRBV29-1	many	TRBD2	TGCAGCGTTGAAGGTAGCGCGGTAGCGGGAGGAATTAAGCAGTTCTTC	CSVEGSAVAGGIKQFF
TRBJ1-4	TRBV23-1	many	-	TGCGCCAGCAGTCACCAAGGACGGACAACTAATGAAAAACTGTTTTTT	CASSHQGRTTNEKLFF
TRBJ2-3	TRBV20-1	many	TRBD2	TGCAGTGCTAGGGGAGCGGGAGGAGATACGCAGTATTTT	CSARGAGGDTQYF
TRBJ1-4	TRBV5-1	many	-	TGCGCCAGCAGCTTGGCGACAGCTGAAAAACTGTTTTTT	CASSLATAEKLFF
TRBJ1-2	TRBV20-1	many	TRBD1	TGCAGTGCTGCGGGACAGGGCGACTATGGCTACACCTTC	CSAAGQGDYGYTF
TRBJ2-7	TRBV5-1	many	TRBD2	TGCGCCAGCAGCTTGGTCGGGGGGGACTCCTACGAGCAGTACTTC	CASSLVGGDSYEQYF